The next 30 T cell receptor beta chains were all read from a single sample in a study of blood T cells in healthy people across ages. The use of a sample-barcoded 5' primer and a J-beta primer mix characterized a second PCR of about 6 to 12 cycles. TCRdb processed the 5' RACE reads anew with MiXCR; each CDR3 protein has one entry. The table includes about 840,000 distinct CDR3 sequences, roughly 28% detected once. The data were also submitted as part of a second study, on T cells of mothers and their children.

Sequencing was carried out using blood. The receptor source for this set is a woman in her thirties or forties in good health.

This chain connects TRBV30 to TRBJ2-7; TRBD1 agrees at 9 bases. Judging by the DNA end, TRBJ2-5 fits better; the J call may be wrong. This CDR3 comprises 14 residues. Germline lookup yields CDR1 GTSNPN and CDR2 SVGIG (reference sequence). The CDR3 DNA sequence: TGTGCCTGGAGTTCGGGACAGGGAAGGGAGACCCAGTACTTC. This gives the protein CAWSSGQGRETQYF.

V and J are TRBV9 and TRBJ2-3, with TRBD2 matching 12 bases. V shed 3 bases, J shed 7 bases, and the junction held 9 bases outside the gene matches. The germline V gene has CDR1 SGDLS and CDR2 YYNGEE. This CDR3 has 16 amino acids. The chain's CDR3 is CASSDQLAGGLNTQYF. The DNA for the CDR3 is TGTGCCAGCAGCGATCAGCTAGCGGGGGGGCTGAATACGCAGTATTTT.

To note about this clonotype: One end of the junction fails to match germline, which may point to a read error. The chain carries TRBV9 and TRBJ2-3; D may be TRBD2 (6 bases). Germline-derived CDR1 and CDR2 are SGDLS and YYNGEE. The CDR3 sequence is 16 residues long. The CDR3 protein is CTSSVSGTGSTDTQYF. Here the CDR3 DNA reads TGTACCAGCAGCGTATCCGGGACTGGGAGCACAGATACGCAGTATTTT.

This clonotype turned up a few times. This chain connects TRBV7-2 to TRBJ2-1; no clear D. The CDR3 runs 14 residues. The germline gives CDR1 SGHTA, CDR2 FQGNSA. The V end lost 0 bases, the J end lost 8 bases, and 11 bases lay between the germline ends. The CDR3 sequence is CASSLALRGYEQFF. CDR3 nucleotides: TGTGCCAGCAGCTTAGCATTGAGAGGATATGAGCAGTTCTTC.

This clonotype was seen a few times. The chain links TRBV5-1 to TRBJ1-1; the D gene is possibly TRBD1 (5 bases). Germline V gives CDR1 SGHRS, CDR2 YFSETQ. This CDR3 comprises 12 residues. V was cut by 2 bases and J by 7 bases, with 9 bases left in between. CDR3 region: CASSFTGFEAFF. The CDR3 DNA reads TGCGCCAGCAGCTTTACAGGATTTGAAGCTTTCTTT.

In regard to this clonotype: It may be a read error: a sequence one base away is much more abundant. The chain joins TRBV14 to TRBJ2-5; D might be TRBD1 or TRBD2, each matching 5 bases. The V end was cut by 4 bases, the J end by 3 bases, with 15 bases between. This CDR3 has 15 residues. Germline CDR1 is SGHDN and CDR2 is FVKESK. The CDR3 loop reads CASSLLPGAEETQYF. CDR3 sequence (DNA): TGTGCCAGCAGCCTCTTACCCGGGGCGGAAGAGACCCAGTACTTC.

The chain has TRBV4-1 and TRBJ2-1, with TRBD2 identical over 11 bases. Germline CDR1 is MGHRA and CDR2 is YSYEKL. V was pared by 0 bases and J by 2 bases, with 3 bases of the junction left unmatched. The CDR3 is 17 amino acids. This CDR3 reads CASSQEYSGGAYNEQFF. CDR3 sequence (DNA): TGCGCCAGCAGCCAAGAGTATAGCGGGGGGGCCTACAATGAGCAGTTCTTC.

With regard to this clonotype: Relative to the germline gene, one junction end is altered; a read error may explain this. This chain links TRBV5-1 with TRBJ2-2; D is perhaps TRBD2 (5 bases). Germline V gene sequence: CDR1 SGHRS, CDR2 YFSETQ. The CDR3 contains 15 residues. CDR3 DNA sequence: TGCGCCAGCAACGCCGAGGGAACGAATACCGGGGAGCTGTTTTTT. Its translation is CASNAEGTNTGELFF. Based on the CDR3 plus reference TRBV5-1 and TRBJ2-2, the full variable domain is KAGVTQTPRYLIKTRGQQVTLSCSPISGHRSVSWYQQTPGQGLQFLFEYFSETQRNKGNFPGRFSGRQFSNSRSEMNVSTLELGDSALYLCASNAEGTNTGELFFGEGSRLTVL.

This clonotype was seen ten or more times. This sequence joins TRBV15 and TRBJ2-7, with a weak D call TRBD2 (6 bases). Germline V gives CDR1 LNHNV, CDR2 YYDKDF (reference sequence). Between the trimmed V and J ends, which lost 0 bases and 2 bases, there was a span of 11 bases. CDR3 size: 15 residues. CDR3 sequence reads: CATSRDYGGTYEQYF. CDR3 bases: TGTGCCACCAGCAGAGATTACGGGGGAACCTACGAGCAGTACTTC.

The chain combines TRBV27 with TRBJ2-5; unclear D gene. V lost 5 bases, J lost 3 bases, and 10 bases lay in between. This CDR3 spans 13 amino acids. Germline V lookup: CDR1 MNHEY, CDR2 SMNVEV (reference sequence). The chain's CDR3 is CASSRARKETQYF. The CDR3 bases are TGTGCCAGCAGTCGCGCAAGGAAAGAGACCCAGTACTTC.

The chain combines TRBV24-1 with TRBJ2-1, with 9 bases identical to TRBD1. The CDR3 consists of 13 residues. V was clipped by 4 bases and J by 15 bases; unmatched bases: 9. Germline CDR1 reads KGHDR; CDR2 reads SFDVKD. CDR3: CATSEGWTGATFF. Written as DNA, the CDR3 is TGTGCCACCAGTGAGGGGTGGACAGGGGCAACGTTCTTC.

This clonotype was observed many times. V usage is TRBV7-9 and J usage is TRBJ2-4; either TRBD1 or TRBD2 may supply D (6 bases each). There are 14 residues in the CDR3. The V gene lost 5 bases and the J gene lost 7 bases, with 15 bases spanning the gap. Looked up from germline, CDR1 is SEHNR and CDR2 is FQNEAQ (reference sequence). The CDR3 DNA reads TGTGCCAGCAGCCCCGGAGGGGGTCTGAACATTCAGTACTTC. Its protein product is CASSPGGGLNIQYF.

Of note for this clonotype: Given a much more abundant clone one base away, this may be a read error. CDR3 nucleotides: TGTGCCAGCAGTGAATCGGGGCTACAGGGGAGCTCCTACGAGCAGTTCTTC. It is translated as CASSESGLQGSSYEQFF. This sequence joins TRBV25-1 and TRBJ2-1, with 7 bases that match TRBD1. CDR1 and CDR2 (germline): MGHDK, SYGVNS. V was clipped by 1 base and J by 10 bases; unmatched bases: 16. This CDR3 spans 17 amino acids.

A remark on this clonotype: Relative to the germline gene, one junction end is altered; a read error may explain this. The chain combines TRBV28 with TRBJ1-2, with 7 bases identical to TRBD1. This CDR3 has 13 residues. CDR1 is MDHEN and CDR2 is SYDVKM in the germline V gene. CDR3 DNA: TGTGTCAGCAGCCGGACAGGTACCTATGGCTACACCTTC. Translated, it gives CVSSRTGTYGYTF.

This chain uses TRBV29-1 with TRBJ2-7; unclear D gene. Per the germline V gene, CDR1 is SQVTM and CDR2 is ANQGSEA. The V and J ends lost 1 base and 2 bases respectively, with 15 bases between them. The CDR3 totals 15 residues. The CDR3 DNA sequence: TGCAGCGTTGAAGGGGCGCGGTATGAAGCCTACGAGCAGTACTTC. Amino acid sequence: CSVEGARYEAYEQYF.

This clonotype was observed at least ten times. The chain has TRBV7-2 and TRBJ2-3; 7 nucleotides line up with TRBD2. Germline loops: CDR1 SGHTA, CDR2 FQGNSA. This CDR3 spans 15 amino acids. V lost 2 bases, J lost 2 bases, and 4 bases stayed unmatched. CDR3 region: CASSLQAGNTDTQYF. CDR3 bases: TGTGCCAGCAGCTTACAAGCGGGGAACACAGATACGCAGTATTTT.

Turning to this clonotype: It is likely a read error, because the conserved phenylalanine at the end of the CDR3 is missing. It is unclear where the CDR3 begins or ends on the DNA, so no DNA is shown, and the CDR3 is as TCRdb lists it. The J gene is TRBJ2-5, the V gene TRBV2; TRBD2 is taken as the D call from the table, unchecked against the DNA. Germline lookup yields CDR1 SNHLY and CDR2 FYNNEI. The CDR3 comprises 14 residues, both ends counted. Here the CDR3 reads CASSGGTTTYERYC.

This clonotype was counted a few times. This chain joins TRBV3-1 and TRBJ2-3; D unresolved. The CDR3 runs 15 residues. V was trimmed by 1 base and J by 5 bases, leaving 13 bases between them. The germline V gene encodes CDR1 LGHDT and CDR2 YNNKEL (reference sequence). The CDR3 nucleotides are TGTGCCAGCAGCCAAGTCAGGAGCCTGGTAGATACGCAGTATTTT. Translation: CASSQVRSLVDTQYF.

The genes are TRBV4-3 and TRBJ1-5, with D possibly matching TRBD1 (6 bases). The V end was cut by 0 bases, the J end by 6 bases, with 12 bases between. This CDR3 has 15 residues. Germline CDR1 reads LGHNA; CDR2 reads YSLEER. Here the CDR3 DNA reads TGCGCCAGCAGCCAAGAATGGGGGCTGGGTCAGCCCCAGCATTTT. Protein sequence: CASSQEWGLGQPQHF.

This clonotype was counted only a few times. V usage is TRBV2 and J usage is TRBJ1-2; the match to TRBD1 covers 7 bases. V was pared by 1 base and J by 9 bases, with 14 bases of the junction left unmatched. This CDR3 is 16 amino acids long. CDR1 and CDR2 from the germline V gene are SNHLY and FYNNEI. CDR3 in amino acids: CASSEGVGRGGRRYTF. The CDR3 DNA reads as TGTGCCAGCAGTGAAGGCGTGGGCAGGGGGGGTAGGCGCTACACCTTC.

This rearrangement joins TRBV20-1 to TRBJ1-2; D unclear. There are 11 residues in the CDR3. Trimming pared 3 bases from V and 3 bases from J, leaving 5 bases between. Germline V gives CDR1 DFQATT, CDR2 SNEGSKA (reference sequence). The CDR3: CSASQYYGYTF. In DNA, the CDR3 is TGCAGTGCTAGCCAGTACTATGGCTACACCTTC.

This clonotype turned up a few times. The chain uses TRBV6-2 or TRBV6-3 and TRBJ2-7; possibly TRBD2 for D (5 bases). Trimming took 4 bases from V and 3 from J, leaving 7 bases between them. Germline assignment: CDR1 MNHEY and CDR2 SVGEGT. The CDR3 length is 12 residues. CDR3 sequence reads: CASSWTFYEQYF. The CDR3 bases are TGTGCCAGCAGTTGGACTTTCTACGAGCAGTACTTC.

The CDR3 nucleotides are TGTGCCAGTAGTACACAGGGAGGCACTGAAGCTTTCTTT. Its protein product is CASSTQGGTEAFF. This chain links TRBV19 with TRBJ1-1; weak D call: TRBD1 (6 bases). V dropped 4 bases and J dropped 4 bases, with 10 bases sitting between them. Germline CDR1 and CDR2: LNHDA and SQIVND (reference sequence). The CDR3 contains 13 residues.

This rearrangement joins TRBV18 to TRBJ2-4, with D possibly matching TRBD1 (6 bases). CDR1 KGHSH and CDR2 LQKENI come from the germline V gene. This CDR3 is built from 16 residues. V was cut by 0 bases and J by 6 bases, with 15 bases left in between. The CDR3 is CASSPPNRQGRNIQYF. The CDR3 DNA sequence: TGTGCCAGCTCACCACCTAATCGGCAGGGGCGAAACATTCAGTACTTC.

This clonotype was seen just once. A much larger clone is a single base away; this may be a read error. The gene calls are TRBV4-2 and TRBJ2-5; TRBD2 matches 12 bases. The J call may be wrong; the DNA end is better matched by TRBJ2-1. This CDR3 comprises 15 residues. CDR1 and CDR2 from the germline V gene are LGHNA and YNFKEQ. The CDR3 region has the DNA TGTGCCAGCAGCCAGGGGACTAGCGGGCAAGAGACCCAGTTCTTC. It is translated as CASSQGTSGQETQFF.

This clonotype turned up a few times. The rearrangement joins TRBV3-1 to TRBJ2-1, with TRBD2 matching over 8 bases. The germline V gene encodes CDR1 LGHDT and CDR2 YNNKEL (reference sequence). The CDR3 loop spans 17 amino acids. The V gene end was trimmed by 1 base and the J gene end by 3 bases; junction bases not matched to a gene: 8. The CDR3 sequence is CASSQVLVAGHYNEQFF. The CDR3, as DNA: TGTGCCAGCAGCCAAGTGTTGGTAGCGGGGCACTACAATGAGCAGTTCTTC.

This clonotype has ten or more counts. The V call is TRBV7-2, the J call TRBJ2-1; 12 positions agree with TRBD2. Trimming cost V 5 bases and J 3 bases; bases outside gene matches: 2. CDR1 and CDR2 (germline): SGHTA, FQGNSA. This CDR3 has 15 amino acids. The CDR3, as DNA: TGTGCCAGCAGCGTGACTAGCGGGAGCTACAATGAGCAGTTCTTC. Translating it yields CASSVTSGSYNEQFF.

The CDR3 DNA reads as TGTGCCAGCAGCCCTTGGGACCTCAACTATGGCTACACCTTC. The encoded protein is CASSPWDLNYGYTF. This chain links TRBV7-2 with TRBJ1-2; maybe TRBD1 (5 bases). With 5 bases removed from V and 2 bases from J, the gap between germline ends came to 12 bases. Germline CDR1 reads SGHTA; CDR2 reads FQGNSA. CDR3 length: 14 residues.

Worth noting for this clonotype: A much larger clone lies a single base off, so this may be a read error. The gene calls are TRBV7-2 and TRBJ2-5; tentative D call: TRBD2 (5 bases). The CDR3 spans 13 residues. Germline CDR1 SGHTA, CDR2 FQGNSA. Trimming removed 6 bases from V and 2 bases from J, with 10 bases in between. The CDR3, as DNA: TGTGCCAGCAGATCTAGCAGACAAGAGACCCAGTACTTC. This encodes CASRSSRQETQYF.

The genes are TRBV11-2 and TRBJ2-5, with 12 bases lining up with TRBD2. Germline V gene lookup returns CDR1 SGHAT and CDR2 FQNNGV. This CDR3 is 16 amino acids long. The V and J ends lost 5 bases and 1 base, in that order; junction bases with no gene match: 5. The CDR3 sequence is CASSRGLAGSQETQYF. CDR3 nucleotides: TGTGCCAGCAGCCGAGGACTAGCGGGATCCCAAGAGACCCAGTACTTC.